The rows below give T cell receptor beta chains drawn from one sample of a study of T-cell reconstitution after alpha-beta-depleted transplantation in children. Each CDR3 protein is one row after TCRdb ran MiXCR on the PCR reads. The profile shows about 77,000 distinct CDR3 sequences, 15% to 20% of them singletons. The material sequenced was PBMCs, mostly from graft donor cells, taken 360 days after TCRalphabeta/CD19-depleted stem cell transplant. Receptors originate from a male patient aged 2 to 9 who had a stem cell transplant for acute lymphoblastic leukemia, so the T cells may come from the graft donor. CDR3s include the opening cysteine and the closing phenylalanine or tryptophan. The order of the fields is V gene, J gene, CDR3 protein.

TRBV5-1,TRBJ2-1,CASSLGLAGVNEQFF
TRBV10-3,TRBJ1-5,CAISDKQGSYQPQHF
TRBV11-3,TRBJ2-7,CASGRGTYEQYF
TRBV29-1,TRBJ2-2,CSVELYTGELFF
TRBV21-1,TRBJ2-7,CASSKARAGTGTYEQYF
TRBV6-5,TRBJ1-1,CASSYGQANTEAFF
TRBV12-3/TRBV12-4,TRBJ2-7,CASRSSYEQYF
TRBV28,TRBJ2-1,CASSSHPDTIYNEQFF
TRBV20-1,TRBJ2-3,CSARDGGLAGGRADTQYF
TRBV12-3/TRBV12-4,TRBJ2-1,CASRSTSGRVHEQFF
TRBV5-8,TRBJ1-5,CASSLGVLGGNQPQHF
TRBV7-6,TRBJ2-5,CASSPVGRGGTQYF
TRBV2,TRBJ2-4,CASSVRTLAKNIQYF
TRBV7-9,TRBJ2-2,CASSLLGNTGELFF
TRBV12-3/TRBV12-4,TRBJ2-1,CASSPSGIYNEQFF
TRBV24-1,TRBJ2-7,CATGLGYEQYF
TRBV28,TRBJ2-4,CASSLFAGSQYF
TRBV5-6,TRBJ2-5,CASSLSGNQETQYF
TRBV5-1,TRBJ2-3,CASFSGLAGVADTQYF
TRBV12-3/TRBV12-4,TRBJ1-5,CASSFTDNNQPQHF
TRBV6-5,TRBJ2-6,CASSSEGSGAIVLTF
TRBV11-3,TRBJ2-1,CASSFGRQETSNEQFF
TRBV12-3/TRBV12-4,TRBJ2-7,CASSLAFFNRGIEQYF
TRBV7-2,TRBJ2-7,CASSLILAVGSYEQYF
TRBV12-3/TRBV12-4,TRBJ2-3,CASRMGLGTDTQYF
TRBV11-2,TRBJ2-5,CASSSTSGEETQYF
TRBV18,TRBJ1-1,CASSPRGNTEAFF
TRBV5-1,TRBJ2-1,CASSQGQFNEQFF
TRBV30,TRBJ1-5,CAWSVEEFQPQHF
TRBV27,TRBJ2-2,CASSFYGRAIFAGELFF